This is a list of T cell receptor beta chains from one sample in a study of cytomegalovirus exposure and HLA in healthy donors. The table came from immunoSEQ multiplex PCR; TCRdb's copy has only in-frame clones and leaves some out. The data contain more than 200,000 clones, roughly 84% of them seen just once; the ten biggest clones take up about 12%. Sequenced input: PBMCs. The receptors were sampled from a man aged 18-30 years in good health and CMV-seropositive. Both conserved end residues are part of each CDR3. Fields, in order: clone size, V gene, D gene, J gene, CDR3 DNA, CDR3 protein. The D gene is left open where the match is weak. Clone size is not always given. Where it is, it says once, few, many or a class for expanded clones.

>NA|TRBV27|NA|TRBJ2-1
TGTGCCAGCAGAGACTACAATGAGCAGTTCTTC
CASRDYNEQFF
>NA|TRBV5-1|TRBD2|TRBJ2-1
TGCGCCAGCAGCTCAGCCGGGACTAGCGCCGACAATGAGCAGTTCTTC
CASSSAGTSADNEQFF
>NA|TRBV6-1|NA|TRBJ2-4
TGTGCCAGCTGCGATTGGACTAACGAAAACATTCAGTACTTC
CASCDWTNENIQYF
>NA|TRBV5-6|TRBD2|TRBJ2-1
TGTGCCAGCAGCTTGGGACTAGCGCATGATCTTACGCAGTTCTTC
CASSLGLAHDLTQFF
>NA|TRBV11-2|NA|TRBJ1-5
TGTGCCAGCAGCGGCGAGGGGGGATGGAATCAGCCCCAGCATTTT
CASSGEGGWNQPQHF
>NA|TRBV6-5|TRBD2|TRBJ2-3
TGTGCCAGCAGGAGGGGGACTAGCGGTACTACGCAGTATTTT
CASRRGTSGTTQYF
>NA|TRBV6-6|NA|TRBJ1-2
TGTGCCAGCAGTTACGAGGCTAACTATGGCTACACCTTC
CASSYEANYGYTF
>NA|TRBV4-3|NA|TRBJ2-2
TGCGCCAGCAGAGAGGCTGATACGAACACCGGGGAGCTGTTTTTT
CASREADTNTGELFF
>NA|TRBV9|TRBD1|TRBJ1-5
TGTGCCAGCAGCGTAGCTGGGACAGGGGATGGGCCCCAGCATTTT
CASSVAGTGDGPQHF
>NA|TRBV6-5|NA|TRBJ1-1
TGTGCCAGCACCCCGACAATTATGAACACTGAAGCTTTCTTT
CASTPTIMNTEAFF
>NA|TRBV29-1|NA|TRBJ2-7
TGCAGCGTTAGGGCAATGAGGGGTTACGAGCAGTACTTC
CSVRAMRGYEQYF
>few|TRBV29-1|TRBD1|TRBJ1-5
TGCAGCGTTGTGACAGGGGTTGGGCCCCAGCATTTT
CSVVTGVGPQHF
>once|TRBV5-4|TRBD1|TRBJ1-2
TGTGCCAGCAGCGCGGGACAGAATAATGGCTACACCTTC
CASSAGQNNGYTF
>NA|TRBV7-9|NA|TRBJ2-5
TGTGCCAGCAGTCTTAGACAGCCACAAGAGACCCAGTACTTC
CASSLRQPQETQYF
>NA|TRBV9|NA|TRBJ1-1
TGTGCCAGCAGCGATGACATAAACACTGAAGCTTTCTTT
CASSDDINTEAFF
>once|TRBV5-1|NA|TRBJ1-3
TGCGCCAGCAGCTTGGAGCGGGGCTCTGGAAACACCATATATTTT
CASSLERGSGNTIYF
>NA|TRBV15|NA|TRBJ1-2
TGTGCCACCAGCAGAGGGTGGGGACCTGGCTACACCTTC
CATSRGWGPGYTF
>NA|TRBV7-3|TRBD1|TRBJ2-2
TGTGCCAGCAGCTCGGACAGGGAGTCTGGGGAGCTGTTTTTT
CASSSDRESGELFF
>NA|TRBV25-1|NA|TRBJ2-7
TGTGCCAGCAGTGAATATTCAGGGCGCGAGCAGTACTTC
CASSEYSGREQYF
>NA|TRBV7-9|NA|TRBJ1-1
TGTGCCAGCAGCTTAGAACAGGGCACTGAAGCTTTCTTT
CASSLEQGTEAFF
>NA|TRBV7-2|NA|TRBJ2-1
TGTGCCAGCAGCTTAGCGCTACCCTACAATGAGCAGTTCTTC
CASSLALPYNEQFF
>NA|TRBV2|TRBD1|TRBJ1-1
TGTGCCAGCAGTGAACCATCCGGGACAGCAAACACTGAAGCTTTCTTT
CASSEPSGTANTEAFF
>NA|TRBV15|NA|TRBJ2-7
TGTGCCACCAGCAGGATGGGGGCCTACGAGCAGTACTTC
CATSRMGAYEQYF
>once|TRBV18|NA|TRBJ2-7
TGTGCCAGCTCACCAGGGCAGGGAGGCGAGCAGTACTTC
CASSPGQGGEQYF
>NA|TRBV21-1|NA|TRBJ2-7
TGTGCCAGCAGCCCCCTCGAGGGGGCCAACGAGCAGTACTTC
CASSPLEGANEQYF
>NA|TRBV4-1|TRBD2|TRBJ2-7
TGCGCCAGCAGCCTCATAGCGGGAGGGCTCTACGAGCAGTACTTC
CASSLIAGGLYEQYF
>NA|TRBV27|NA|TRBJ2-1
TGTGCCAGCAGTCTTAGCTCCTACAATGAGCAGTTCTTC
CASSLSSYNEQFF
>NA|TRBV6-5|NA|TRBJ2-7
TGTGCCAGCAGTTACGATGGGCCGACCTACGAGCAGTACTTC
CASSYDGPTYEQYF
>NA|TRBV6-5|TRBD1|TRBJ1-4
TGTGCCAGCAGTTTTAACAGGGGGATTCCTGAAAAACTGTTTTTT
CASSFNRGIPEKLFF
>NA|TRBV2|TRBD1|TRBJ1-1
TGTGCCAGCAGCGCCCCGGGCAGGGGGTCGAACACTGAAGCTTTCTTT
CASSAPGRGSNTEAFF
>NA|TRBV11-3|TRBD1|TRBJ2-3
TGTGCCAGCAGATACCGGGACAGGGACACAGATACGCAGTATTTT
CASRYRDRDTDTQYF
>NA|TRBV30|NA|TRBJ1-5
TGTGCCTGGAGTGTATGGGACAGCAATCAGCCCCAGCATTTT
CAWSVWDSNQPQHF
>NA|TRBV7-3|NA|TRBJ1-2
TGTGCCAGCAGCTTAGGTCGCAGCCCCTATGGCTACACCTTC
CASSLGRSPYGYTF
>NA|TRBV2|NA|TRBJ1-4
TGTGCCAGAAGACGAGCAACTAATGAAAAACTGTTTTTT
CARRRATNEKLFF
>NA|TRBV5-6|NA|TRBJ2-2
TGTGCCAGCAGCGAAGCACGGACTGACGAGAACACCGGGGAGCTGTTTTTT
CASSEARTDENTGELFF
>NA|TRBV20-1|NA|TRBJ2-3
TGCAGTGCCCCAGCGCGAGATACGCAGTATTTT
CSAPARDTQYF
>NA|TRBV2|NA|TRBJ2-1
TGTGCCAGCAGGGGTGAGAACAATGAGCAGTTCTTC
CASRGENNEQFF
>NA|TRBV7-9|TRBD2|TRBJ2-1
TGTGCCAGCAATATAGCGGGAGGGCTTGGCAATGAGCAGTTCTTC
CASNIAGGLGNEQFF
>NA|TRBV29-1|NA|TRBJ2-4
TGCAGCGTTGGCCCTCGACAGGGTACGGGGGTGGGAGCCAAAAACATTCAGTACTTC
CSVGPRQGTGVGAKNIQYF
>once|TRBV28|NA|TRBJ1-1
TGTGCCAGCAGCTCTCGGAGGGACATTATGAACACTGAAGCTTTCTTT
CASSSRRDIMNTEAFF
>NA|TRBV9|NA|TRBJ2-3
TGTGCCAGCAGCGTAGTGGGTGGGACAGATACGCAGTATTTT
CASSVVGGTDTQYF